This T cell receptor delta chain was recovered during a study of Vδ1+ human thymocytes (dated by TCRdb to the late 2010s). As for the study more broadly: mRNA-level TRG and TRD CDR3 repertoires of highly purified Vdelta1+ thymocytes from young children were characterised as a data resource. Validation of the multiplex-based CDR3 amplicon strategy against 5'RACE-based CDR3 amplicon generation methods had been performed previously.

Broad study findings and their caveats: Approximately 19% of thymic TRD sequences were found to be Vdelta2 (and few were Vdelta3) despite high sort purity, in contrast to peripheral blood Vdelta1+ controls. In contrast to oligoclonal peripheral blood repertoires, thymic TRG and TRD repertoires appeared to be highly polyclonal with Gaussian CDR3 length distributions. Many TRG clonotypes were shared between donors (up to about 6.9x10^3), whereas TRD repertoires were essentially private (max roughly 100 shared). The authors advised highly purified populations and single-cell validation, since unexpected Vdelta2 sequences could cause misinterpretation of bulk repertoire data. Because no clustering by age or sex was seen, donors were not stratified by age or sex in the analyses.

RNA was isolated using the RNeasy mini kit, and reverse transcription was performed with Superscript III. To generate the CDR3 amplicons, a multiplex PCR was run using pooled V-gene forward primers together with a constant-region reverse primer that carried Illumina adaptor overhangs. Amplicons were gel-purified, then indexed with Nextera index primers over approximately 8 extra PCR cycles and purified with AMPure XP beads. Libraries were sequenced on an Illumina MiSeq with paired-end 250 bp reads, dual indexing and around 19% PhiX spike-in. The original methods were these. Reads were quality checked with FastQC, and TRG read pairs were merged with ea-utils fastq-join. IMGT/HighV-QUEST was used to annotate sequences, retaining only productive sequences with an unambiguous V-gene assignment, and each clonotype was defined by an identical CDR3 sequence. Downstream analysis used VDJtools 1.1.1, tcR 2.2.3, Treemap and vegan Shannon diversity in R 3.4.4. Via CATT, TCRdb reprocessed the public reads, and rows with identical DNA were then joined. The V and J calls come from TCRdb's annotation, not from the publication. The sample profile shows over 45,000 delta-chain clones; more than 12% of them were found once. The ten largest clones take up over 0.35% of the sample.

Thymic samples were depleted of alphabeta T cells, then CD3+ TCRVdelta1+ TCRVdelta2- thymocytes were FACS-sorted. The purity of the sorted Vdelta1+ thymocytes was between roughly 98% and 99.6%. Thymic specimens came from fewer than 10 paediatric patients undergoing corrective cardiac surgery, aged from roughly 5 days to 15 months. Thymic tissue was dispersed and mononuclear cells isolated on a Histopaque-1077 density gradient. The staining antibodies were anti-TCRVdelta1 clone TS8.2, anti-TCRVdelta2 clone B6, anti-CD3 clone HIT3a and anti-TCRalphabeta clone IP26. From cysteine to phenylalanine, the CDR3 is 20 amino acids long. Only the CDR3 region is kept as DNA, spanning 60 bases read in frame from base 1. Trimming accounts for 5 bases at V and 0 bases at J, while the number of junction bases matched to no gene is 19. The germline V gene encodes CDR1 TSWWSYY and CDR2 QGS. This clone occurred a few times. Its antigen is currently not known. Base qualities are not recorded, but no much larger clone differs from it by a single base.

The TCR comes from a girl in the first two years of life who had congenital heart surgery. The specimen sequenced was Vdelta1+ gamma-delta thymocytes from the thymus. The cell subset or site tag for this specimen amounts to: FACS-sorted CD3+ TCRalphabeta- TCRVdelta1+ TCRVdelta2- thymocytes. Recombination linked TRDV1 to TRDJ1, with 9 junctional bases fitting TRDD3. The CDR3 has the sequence CALGKKESRGIPGHTDKLIF. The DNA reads TGTGCTCTTGGGAAGAAGGAGTCCCGGGGGATACCCGGCCACACCGATAAACTCATCTTT.